The rows below give T cell receptor beta chains drawn from one sample of a study of cytomegalovirus exposure and HLA in healthy donors. Sequenced by immunoSEQ multiplex PCR; TCRdb stores in-frame clones only, minus some. The sample lists approximately 190,000 clones, approximately 11% seen once, with about 8% in the top ten. The sequenced sample was PBMCs. The receptors originated from a man aged 50-59 years in good health and CMV-seropositive. Each CDR3 is given with its conserved first and last residue. D genes are given only for firm matches.

TRBV27,TRBD1,CASSRTGANTEAFF
TRBV7-6,TRBD2,CASSLIAGAYNEQFF
TRBV7-2,.,CASSPSRVETEAFF
TRBV18,.,CASSRSGDVEKLFF
TRBV2,TRBD2,CASSRTSGGHLGEQFF
TRBV4-2,.,CASSPAGDTNTGELFF
TRBV5-6,TRBD1,CASSLTGETGELFF
TRBV7-2,.,CASSLAQGTPLHF
TRBV6-6,.,CASRVEASGNTIYF
TRBV7-9,.,CASSVGLGEEGAFF
TRBV7-2,TRBD1,CASSFGTGGGSEAFF
TRBV15,TRBD2,CATSRGTSGGEETQYF
TRBV28,TRBD1,CASSATGGAYNEQFF
TRBV6-5,TRBD2,CASSRTSGGPGELFF
TRBV15,.,CATSSTRGQPQHF
TRBV11-2,TRBD2,CASSPSGLAGEETQYF
TRBV18,TRBD1,CASSLSPGQGTDTQYF
TRBV9,.,CASSVDGRTEAFF
TRBV29-1,.,CSALGQGRETQYF
TRBV18,TRBD2,CASSPISGLAGGQETQYF
TRBV5-4,TRBD1,CASSSLAGGYGYTF
TRBV15,TRBD1,CATSRAGQGAPKTGELFF
TRBV6-1,.,CASTEGGMNTEAFF
TRBV7-2,.,CASSLAVGAVSGNTIYF
TRBV14,.,CASSEYRDSTEAFF
TRBV7-2,.,CASSLAWSASNQPQHF